One and the same sample provided the 9 T cell receptor beta chains below, sequenced in a study of identical twins. TCRdb passed the 5' RACE reads through MiXCR, listing each CDR3 protein once. The table shows about 240,000 distinct CDR3 sequences, with about 11% occurring only once. The sequencing input was memory T cells sorted from blood. These receptors came from a man between 50 and 59 years old in good health.

The chain combines TRBV20-1 with TRBJ2-1, with 9 bases fitting TRBD2. CDR1 DFQATT and CDR2 SNEGSKA come from the germline V gene (reference sequence). CDR3 length: 16 residues. J was trimmed by 4 bases and V by 2 bases; bases with no gene match: 9. CDR3 residues: CSARQQTSGFYNEQFF. CDR3 DNA: TGCAGTGCTAGACAGCAGACTAGCGGATTTTACAATGAGCAGTTCTTC.

This sequence joins TRBV10-3 and TRBJ2-7; 14 nucleotides align to TRBD2. The CDR3 length is 15 residues. The V gene's germline CDR1 is ENHRY and CDR2 SYGVKD. V was pared by 4 bases and J by 5 bases, with 4 bases of the junction left unmatched. The CDR3 DNA is TGTGCCATCAGTGCGACTAGCGGGGGGGCCAACGAGCAGTACTTC. Translation: CAISATSGGANEQYF.

This clonotype was recorded many times. The V and J genes are TRBV24-1 and TRBJ2-1; 9 nucleotides match TRBD1. The length of the CDR3 is 16 residues. The ends lost 3 bases at V and 4 bases at J; junction bases unmatched: 6. In germline, CDR1 is KGHDR, CDR2 SFDVKD. CDR3 sequence reads: CATSDPQGQGYNEQFF. The CDR3 DNA sequence: TGTGCCACCAGTGATCCGCAAGGACAGGGGTACAATGAGCAGTTCTTC.

This clonotype was observed many times. The chain is built from TRBV2 and TRBJ2-5; D unresolved. The V end was cut by 2 bases, the J end by 7 bases, with 14 bases between. The germline V gene has CDR1 SNHLY and CDR2 FYNNEI. The CDR3 has 14 residues. CDR3 amino acids: CASSESDWGGTQYF. Written as DNA, the CDR3 is TGTGCCAGCAGTGAAAGTGATTGGGGTGGGACCCAGTACTTC.

The chain joins TRBV7-8 to TRBJ2-7; D remains unclear. The length of the CDR3 is 13 residues. Germline lookup yields CDR1 SGHVS and CDR2 FQNEAQ. Trimming left V 3 bases short and J 5 bases short, with 11 bases between. CDR3 region: CASSFYLAHEQYF. CDR3 nucleotides: TGTGCCAGCAGCTTCTACCTCGCTCACGAGCAGTACTTC.

This clonotype was detected a few times. This chain joins TRBV6-2 or TRBV6-3 and TRBJ2-1, with 10 bases that match TRBD2. Germline V gene lookup returns CDR1 MNHEY and CDR2 SVGEGT. This CDR3 comprises 16 residues. The trim removed 4 bases at V and 5 bases at J, leaving 8 bases unmatched. The DNA for the CDR3 is TGTGCCAGCAGTTCCTATGGACTAGCGGCTAACAATGAGCAGTTCTTC. Its protein product is CASSSYGLAANNEQFF.

This clonotype has ten or more counts. This chain uses TRBV4-3 with TRBJ2-1, with unresolved D. The CDR3 extends over 15 amino acids. Trimming took off 0 bases at V and 6 bases at J, with 12 bases between the two ends. The V gene's germline CDR1 is LGHNA and CDR2 YSLEER. The DNA of the CDR3 is TGCGCCAGCAGCCAAGATCCCTACGCCGGCAATGAGCAGTTCTTC. It codes for CASSQDPYAGNEQFF.

This clonotype was observed a handful of times. This sequence joins TRBV2 and TRBJ2-7; D might be TRBD2 (5 bases). Germline loops: CDR1 SNHLY, CDR2 FYNNEI. The CDR3 runs to 14 residues. V dropped 3 bases and J dropped 0 bases, with 9 bases sitting between them. In DNA, the CDR3 is TGTGCCAGCAGTGAGCTCCTAGCCTCCTACGAGCAGTACTTC. Translated: CASSELLASYEQYF.

This clonotype was counted at least ten times. This chain uses TRBV5-5 with TRBJ1-5; D gene ambiguous. The germline gives CDR1 SGHKS, CDR2 YYEKEE (reference sequence). This CDR3 is 15 amino acids long. V lost 0 bases, J lost 5 bases, and 12 bases lay in between. CDR3 DNA sequence: TGTGCCAGCAGCTTGGACCCGGCGCCTGATCAGCCCCAGCATTTT. Translated, it gives CASSLDPAPDQPQHF.